This T cell receptor beta chain appears in the sequencing data of a study of post-analysis software for immune sequencing data (dated by TCRdb to the mid-2010s). In the study overall: Recorded disease courses included relapsing-remitting, secondary progressive and progressive-relapsing multiple sclerosis, with some patients lacking subtype annotation. A subset of samples was prepared in parallel using single-end sample barcoding, then pooled and co-amplified after Illumina adapter ligation. The patient repertoires were set against around eleven previously published healthy control repertoires from donors whose ages ranged from roughly 6 to 27 years.

The library relied on PCR. Sequenced on an Illumina HiSeq 2500. To reduce PCR and sequencing biases, unique molecular identifiers were built into the TCR beta cDNA libraries. Per 1 to 10 million input T cells, approximately 500,000 cDNA molecules were obtained, such that each molecule approximated one T cell. The same protocol used for the earlier healthy control dataset was applied to prepare and sequence the patient libraries. Samples belonging to the same batch were prepared together, multiplexed and sequenced on a shared HiSeq lane. From the authors' description of their analysis: Raw barcoded reads were processed with MIGEC, and single-read molecular identifier groups were discarded before consensus assembly and CDR3 extraction. VDJtools was used for post-analysis of the clonotype tables, with diversity normalized by down-sampling every dataset to the smallest sample size. Repertoire overlap clustering matched CDR3 amino acid but not nucleotide sequences to correct batch-related cross-sample contamination. TCRdb reprocessed the public reads (quality trimming at Q25 with fastp, clone calling with MiXCR) and kept in-frame beta chains. Under each unique CDR3 protein, matching rows form one entry showing the most common genes and DNA. TCRdb's processing, not the authors', yielded these V and J calls. The sample has about 540,000 distinct CDR3 sequences on record, around a third of them singletons. The top ten constitute roughly 6% of the sample.

Results the study describes overall, beyond this receptor: A few TRBV segments, including TRBV5-6, TRBV5-1 and TRBV20-1, were significantly more frequent in patients than controls. Compared with controls, multiple sclerosis patients had significantly lower normalized Chao1 diversity, a finding suggesting substantial peripheral T-cell clonal expansion. The control group was slightly older than the multiple sclerosis patient group. When samples were clustered directly using the F measure, samples prepared in the same batch co-clustered strongly, which prompted a batch-effect correction.

The CDR3, cysteine through phenylalanine, is 15 amino acids long. Kept here is only the CDR3 DNA, which spans 45 bases and is read in frame from base 1. Sequences MNHEY (CDR1) and SVGAGI (CDR2) are obtained from the germline V gene. A distance of 13 bases separates the germline ends of V and J, which lose 1 base and 4 bases respectively. TCR beta repertoires were profiled from peripheral blood of 10 to 15 young patients with multiple sclerosis to demonstrate the VDJtools post-analysis software. The multiple sclerosis patients were children and adolescents between roughly 6 and 16 years of age. This clonotype was observed a few times. Its antigen remains unidentified. It has no much larger one-base neighbor in the sample; base qualities were not kept.

The sequence was collected from a girl aged 2 to 17 with multiple sclerosis. Sequencing was performed on blood. The chain employs TRBV6-5 and TRBJ1-1; tentative D gene TRBD1, with 5 bases matching. In nucleotides, the sequence is TGTGCCAGCAGTTACTATTCTCGCGGGGGCACTGAAGCTTTCTTT. This translates into CASSYYSRGGTEAFF.